The 26 T cell receptor beta chains in this list originate from one sample, sequenced in a study of shared clonotypes between healthy human individuals. Clones were read by immunoSEQ multiplex PCR, and TCRdb kept only the in-frame ones, dropping some. This sample has over 950,000 clones; around 77% occur once, and the top ten carry 0.89%. The specimen sequenced was memory CD4+ T cells from PBMCs. Noted subset: CD45RA-negative fraction. These receptors all come from a man aged 18 to 30 in good health. Some clones in this sample may be carry-over from other donors' samples.

V usage is TRBV10-1 and J usage is TRBJ2-5; possibly TRBD2 for D (6 bases). CDR1 is WNHNN, CDR2 SYGVQD, per germline (reference sequence). The germline V and J ends were trimmed by 6 bases and 4 bases, with 21 bases remaining between them. The CDR3 loop spans 16 amino acids. The DNA for the CDR3 is TGCGCCAGCAGGGAGGAGGCGGGGCGACGAAGAGAGACCCAGTACTTC. It yields the protein CASREEAGRRRETQYF.

The chain carries TRBV29-1 and TRBJ2-3; D not certain. Per the germline V gene, CDR1 is SQVTM and CDR2 is ANQGSEA. There are 12 residues in the CDR3. Trimming stripped 6 bases from V and 2 bases from J, with 9 bases between. This CDR3 reads CSVVDPTDTQYF. DNA of the CDR3: TGCAGCGTCGTGGACCCCACAGATACGCAGTATTTT.

The CDR3 sequence is CASSLYPQGTNEKLFF. The CDR3 DNA reads as TGTGCCAGCAGTTTATACCCCCAGGGGACTAATGAAAAACTGTTTTTT. This chain uses TRBV28 with TRBJ1-4, with D possibly TRBD1 on 6 matching bases. The germline V gene encodes CDR1 MDHEN and CDR2 SYDVKM. The CDR3 loop spans 16 amino acids. The V gene lost 1 base and the J gene lost 2 bases, with 11 bases spanning the gap. The full variable domain, its missing parts supplied by reference TRBV28 and TRBJ1-4, is DVKVTQSSRYLVKRTGEKVFLECVQDMDHENMFWYRQDPGLGLRLIYFSYDVKMKEKGDIPEGYSVSREKKERFSLILESASTNQTSMYLCASSLYPQGTNEKLFFGSGTQLSVL.

The V and J genes are TRBV4-3 and TRBJ1-3; no clear D gene. Germline values: CDR1 LGHNA, CDR2 YSLEER. The CDR3 is made up of 16 amino acids. Trimming removed 4 bases from V and 0 bases from J, with 13 bases in between. The CDR3 reads CASSPQRRSSGNTIYF. CDR3 in DNA: TGCGCCAGCAGCCCTCAACGACGGAGCTCTGGAAACACCATATATTTT.

J is TRBJ2-3 and V is TRBV15; D unclear. Germline V gene lookup returns CDR1 LNHNV and CDR2 YYDKDF (reference sequence). This CDR3 region has 13 residues. V dropped 2 bases and J dropped 6 bases, with 9 bases sitting between them. This CDR3 is CATSRQVRDTQYF. Here the CDR3 DNA reads TGTGCCACCAGCAGACAGGTCAGGGATACGCAGTATTTT.

V usage is TRBV5-1 and J usage is TRBJ2-4, with TRBD2 matching over 14 bases. The CDR3 is 16 residues long. V lost 3 bases to trimming and J lost 9 bases; unmatched junction nucleotides: 8. Germline loops: CDR1 SGHRS, CDR2 YFSETQ. The DNA of the CDR3 is TGCGCCAGCAGCTCCTCGGGACTAGCGGGAGTGAGCATTCAGTACTTC. This gives the protein CASSSSGLAGVSIQYF.

A few counts support this clone. Other DNA sequences in this sample translate to the same CDR3. The chain recombines TRBV2 with TRBJ2-5; D perhaps matches TRBD2 (6 bases). Germline V gene lookup returns CDR1 SNHLY and CDR2 FYNNEI. V was pared by 3 bases and J by 5 bases, with 7 bases between. The CDR3 has 12 amino acids. The CDR3 sequence: CASSDRGETQYF. CDR3 DNA sequence: TGTGCCAGCAGTGATCGGGGGGAGACCCAGTACTTC.

The V and J genes are TRBV10-3 and TRBJ2-7, with a possible D match to TRBD2 (5 bases). The germline V gene has CDR1 ENHRY and CDR2 SYGVKD. The V and J ends lost 0 bases and 0 bases respectively, with 24 bases between them. CDR3 length: 20 residues. As DNA, the CDR3 is TGTGCCATCAGTGAGTCGAAAGCTAGCTCCCGTACCCGCTTCTCCTACGAGCAGTACTTC. This codes for CAISESKASSRTRFSYEQYF.

The J gene is TRBJ2-1, the V gene TRBV6-5; D possibly corresponds to TRBD1 (6 bases). Germline V gene lookup returns CDR1 MNHEY and CDR2 SVGAGI. The CDR3 consists of 13 residues. V was shortened by 2 bases and J by 6 bases, with 8 bases between the two germline ends. CDR3 sequence: CASSYQGTNEQFF. In DNA form, the CDR3 reads TGTGCCAGCAGTTACCAGGGGACCAATGAGCAGTTCTTC.

There are a few counts of this clone. CDR3 protein: CASRQGAGNYGYTF. As DNA, the CDR3 is TGTGCCAGCCGACAGGGGGCTGGGAACTATGGCTACACCTTC. This chain connects TRBV19 to TRBJ1-2, with 10 bases matching TRBD1. This CDR3 has 14 residues. J lost 2 bases, V lost 9 bases, and 6 bases had no gene match. Germline CDR1 is LNHDA and CDR2 is SQIVND (reference sequence).

The chain combines TRBV10-3 with TRBJ2-7, with D unresolved. The ends were cut back, 2 bases at V and 6 bases at J, with 8 bases in the middle. Germline V CDR1 and CDR2: ENHRY, SYGVKD. The length of the CDR3 is 12 residues. This CDR3 reads CAISEGRAEQYF. CDR3 in DNA: TGTGCCATCAGTGAGGGCCGGGCCGAGCAGTACTTC.

This chain connects TRBV6-5 to TRBJ2-7, with D maybe TRBD1 (5 bases). This CDR3 is built from 14 residues. Germline CDR1 reads MNHEY; CDR2 reads SVGAGI. Trimming removed 6 bases at V and 6 bases at J, with 18 bases between. The CDR3 loop reads CASSPLGRVSEQYF. CDR3 DNA sequence: TGTGCCAGCAGCCCGTTGGGCAGGGTGTCCGAGCAGTACTTC.

This clone is a singleton in its sample. The CDR3 bases are TGTGCCAGCAGCGTAGCTAGCGGGAAACACCAAGAGACCCAGTACTTC. It yields the protein CASSVASGKHQETQYF. V gene TRBV9 combines with J gene TRBJ2-5; TRBD2 matches 9 bases. This CDR3 has 16 amino acids. V was pared by 0 bases and J by 0 bases, with 3 bases of the junction left unmatched. Germline V gives CDR1 SGDLS, CDR2 YYNGEE.

About this clone: The sample contains more than one DNA sequence encoding this CDR3. The rearrangement joins TRBV6-5 to TRBJ1-5; unclear D gene. Germline V gene lookup returns CDR1 MNHEY and CDR2 SVGAGI. The CDR3 is 13 amino acids. V was clipped by 6 bases and J by 2 bases, with 8 bases between them. CDR3 sequence reads: CASSPDRNQPQHF. DNA for the CDR3: TGTGCCAGCAGCCCGGATCGCAATCAGCCCCAGCATTTT.

This clone was seen a single time. This chain connects TRBV27 to TRBJ2-7, with 15 bases aligning to TRBD2. With 5 bases clipped from V and 5 bases from J, the junction kept 10 bases outside the gene matches. Germline V gene data show CDR1 as MNHEY and CDR2 as SMNVEV (reference sequence). This CDR3 is built from 17 residues. The CDR3 nucleotides read TGTGCCAGCAGTCTTCGGGGACTAGCGGGAGGCAGGCACGAGCAGTACTTC. Translation: CASSLRGLAGGRHEQYF.

The rearrangement uses TRBV28 and TRBJ1-2; tentatively, D is TRBD1 (5 bases). The CDR3 loop spans 15 amino acids. Trimming shortened V by 5 bases and J by 8 bases, and 21 bases separated the two germline ends. Germline CDR1 MDHEN, CDR2 SYDVKM. The CDR3 here is CASSPLLGRAGGYTF. The CDR3 DNA is TGTGCCAGCAGTCCCTTGCTGGGCAGGGCTGGGGGCTACACCTTC.

The chain carries TRBV6-6 and TRBJ2-2; D unresolved. The length of the CDR3 is 16 residues. Looked up from germline, CDR1 is MNHNY and CDR2 is SVGAGI (reference sequence). V lost 0 bases and J lost 0, with 8 bases in between. The CDR3 reads CASSYSSRTNTGELFF. The CDR3, as DNA: TGTGCCAGCAGTTACTCTTCCAGGACGAACACCGGGGAGCTGTTTTTT.

The V call is TRBV5-1, the J call TRBJ2-1, with TRBD1 identical over 7 bases. The CDR3 contains 15 residues. Trimming removed 4 bases from V and 3 bases from J; junction bases left unmatched: 7. CDR1 and CDR2 from the germline V gene are SGHRS and YFSETQ. The CDR3 coding sequence is TGCGCCAGCAGCCATCCAGGGGGACGCTACAATGAGCAGTTCTTC. Translation: CASSHPGGRYNEQFF.

On this clone: Additional DNA sequences in this sample encode the identical CDR3. The rearrangement uses TRBV2 and TRBJ2-5; D might be TRBD1 (5 bases). V was pared by 4 bases and J by 3 bases, with 9 bases between. This CDR3 contains 13 residues. The germline gives CDR1 SNHLY, CDR2 FYNNEI. As DNA, the CDR3 is TGTGCCAGCAGTGTAGACAGAAAAGAGACCCAGTACTTC. This codes for CASSVDRKETQYF.

The rearrangement uses TRBV7-9 and TRBJ1-2; tentatively, D is TRBD1 (5 bases). The CDR3 covers 16 residues. Trimming shortened V by 5 bases and J by 1 base, and 17 bases separated the two germline ends. Germline CDR1 SEHNR, CDR2 FQNEAQ (reference sequence). In DNA form, the CDR3 reads TGTGCCAGCAGCGGAACGGGGCAGCCCTATAACTATGGCTACACCTTC. This gives the protein CASSGTGQPYNYGYTF.

The chain couples TRBV18 to TRBJ2-7, with D perhaps matching TRBD1 (6 bases). Trimming took 6 bases from V and 0 from J, leaving 12 bases between them. This CDR3 spans 14 amino acids. CDR1 is KGHSH and CDR2 is LQKENI in the germline V gene. The CDR3 DNA reads TGTGCCAGCTCCAGAACAGGGATCTCCTACGAGCAGTACTTC. This gives the protein CASSRTGISYEQYF. Full variable domain (remainder filled in from reference TRBV18 and TRBJ2-7): NAGVMQNPRHLVRRRGQEARLRCSPMKGHSHVYWYRQLPEEGLKFMVYLQKENIIDESGMPKERFSAEFPKEGPSILRIQQVVRGDSAAYFCASSRTGISYEQYFGPGTRLTVT.

The V gene is TRBV6-1, the J gene TRBJ2-7; tentative D call: TRBD2 (5 bases). This CDR3 region has 13 residues. The V and J ends lost 6 bases and 6 bases respectively, with 15 bases between them. Germline assignment: CDR1 MNHNS and CDR2 SASEGT. The DNA of the CDR3 is TGTGCCAGCAGCTTCGAGGGAACGGGCGAGCAGTACTTC. It encodes CASSFEGTGEQYF.

The chain is built from TRBV18 and TRBJ1-4; the D gene is possibly TRBD1 (6 bases). The CDR3 spans 14 residues. The germline V gene has CDR1 KGHSH and CDR2 LQKENI. The V and J ends lost 4 bases and 8 bases respectively, with 14 bases between them. CDR3 bases: TGTGCCAGCTCACGCGGGGGCTCGGGGGAAAAACTGTTTTTT. This sequence encodes CASSRGGSGEKLFF. The full variable domain, rest sourced from reference TRBV18 and TRBJ1-4, is NAGVMQNPRHLVRRRGQEARLRCSPMKGHSHVYWYRQLPEEGLKFMVYLQKENIIDESGMPKERFSAEFPKEGPSILRIQQVVRGDSAAYFCASSRGGSGEKLFFGSGTQLSVL.

The J gene is TRBJ2-1, the V gene TRBV7-9, with TRBD1 matching 12 bases. The CDR3 extends over 17 amino acids. Germline CDR1 SEHNR, CDR2 FQNEAQ (reference sequence). V was pared by 5 bases and J by 8 bases, with 13 bases of the junction left unmatched. The CDR3 DNA sequence: TGTGCCAGCAGCCCCCCGCGGAGGGGACAGGGGGCCGATGAGCAGTTCTTC. Translated: CASSPPRRGQGADEQFF.

This sequence joins TRBV5-1 and TRBJ2-7; D may be TRBD1 (7 bases). Trimming pared 4 bases from V and 2 bases from J, leaving 19 bases between. CDR1 and CDR2 (germline): SGHRS, YFSETQ. The CDR3 totals 16 residues. Here the CDR3 reads CASSPWTGGGTYEQYF. In DNA, the CDR3 is TGCGCCAGCAGCCCGTGGACAGGCGGAGGGACCTACGAGCAGTACTTC. The complete variable domain, with remaining parts taken from reference TRBV5-1 and TRBJ2-7, reads KAGVTQTPRYLIKTRGQQVTLSCSPISGHRSVSWYQQTPGQGLQFLFEYFSETQRNKGNFPGRFSGRQFSNSRSEMNVSTLELGDSALYLCASSPWTGGGTYEQYFGPGTRLTVT.

Comments on this clone: Compared with germline, one end of the junction differs, possibly owing to a read error. The J gene is TRBJ1-2, the V gene TRBV7-9; TRBD1 agrees at 9 bases. The CDR3 consists of 12 residues. The germline V gene has CDR1 SEHNR and CDR2 FQNEAQ (reference sequence). Here the CDR3 reads CASSSTEGQGFF. CDR3 bases: TGTGCCAGCAGTTCTACGGAAGGACAGGGGTTCTTC.